These 5 T cell receptor beta chains were sequenced from one sample in a study of response to subunit inactivated influenza vaccine. TCRdb redid the calling of the RT-PCR reads with MiXCR, one entry per CDR3 protein. The sample yields 610,000 or so distinct CDR3 sequences, around 15% seen once. The material was PBMCs from blood, obtained about 13 days after vaccination. These receptors originate from a middle-aged man who received an inactivated influenza vaccine.

The genes are TRBV28 and TRBJ2-4; D is possibly TRBD1 (5 bases). The CDR3 sequence is 18 residues long. The germline V and J ends were trimmed by 3 bases and 2 bases, with 20 bases remaining between them. Germline-derived CDR1 and CDR2 are MDHEN and SYDVKM. The chain's CDR3 is CASSFLVGFRETKNIQYF. In DNA, the CDR3 is TGTGCCAGCAGTTTTCTTGTCGGTTTCAGGGAAACCAAAAACATTCAGTACTTC.

J is TRBJ2-7 and V is TRBV12-3 or TRBV12-4, with 9 bases that match TRBD1. V shed 4 bases and J 6 bases; nucleotides not matched to a gene: 7. This CDR3 region has 14 residues. The CDR3 sequence is CASSYRGRTSEQYF. For the CDR3, the DNA is TGTGCCAGCAGTTACAGGGGGCGAACGAGCGAGCAGTACTTC.

This clonotype occurred many times. J is TRBJ2-7 and V is TRBV14, with 8 bases fitting TRBD2. The CDR3 consists of 14 residues. Germline V lookup: CDR1 SGHDN, CDR2 FVKESK. The trim removed 2 bases at V and 6 bases at J, leaving 6 bases unmatched. CDR3 sequence: CASSQQAGAGEQYF. DNA for the CDR3: TGTGCCAGCAGCCAACAAGCGGGGGCGGGCGAGCAGTACTTC.

This clonotype showed up just a few times. This chain links TRBV20-1 with TRBJ2-1; 8 bases agree with TRBD2. Trimming took 0 bases from V and 4 from J; bases not matched to a gene: 11. The CDR3 extends over 17 amino acids. The germline V gene encodes CDR1 DFQATT and CDR2 SNEGSKA (reference sequence). The CDR3 is CSARDFFGAGAYNEQFF. CDR3 in DNA: TGCAGTGCTAGAGATTTTTTCGGAGCGGGAGCATACAATGAGCAGTTCTTC.

This clonotype was found a few times. The rearrangement joins TRBV12-3 or TRBV12-4 to TRBJ2-1; 8 bases are shared with TRBD2. This CDR3 has 16 residues. After removal of 3 bases from V and 5 bases from J, the junction contained 9 bases not matched to a gene. The CDR3 DNA is TGTGCCAGCAGTTTCTCGGGAGGGTTGGTCGACAATGAGCAGTTCTTC. It translates to CASSFSGGLVDNEQFF.